Given below is one T cell receptor beta chain in context. Its antigen is not identified. These data come from a study of cytomegalovirus exposure and HLA in healthy donors. The primer mix had 60 Vbeta and 13 Jbeta primers. Here immunoSEQ multiplex PCR was the method, and the copy in TCRdb shows in-frame clones only, minus some. The sample carries some 120,000 clones, roughly 82% recorded once. Findings of the study overall: Information on immune exposure was restricted to one variable (CMV serostatus). Confirmation in vitro established that a few CMV-associated chains were specific for CMV antigens.

Losses at the gene ends were 9 bases for V and 4 bases for J; bases not matched to a gene: 10. The CDR3 sequence is 15 residues long. Germline V gene sequence: CDR1 MNHEY, CDR2 SMNVEV (reference sequence). It was healthy bone marrow donors who served as donors. The source of this sequence is a male donor in good health and CMV-seropositive. The rearrangement uses TRBV27 and TRBJ2-4, with 9 nucleotides matching TRBD1. Sequenced input: PBMCs. The CDR3 region has the DNA TGTGCCAGGACTGTAACGGGGACAGGGAAAAACATTCAGTACTTC. It translates to CARTVTGTGKNIQYF.